The present T cell receptor (beta chain) was sequenced within a study of T cell clusters in autoimmune cytopenias. One tube held mixed TRB-A and TRB-B primer pools for touch-down PCR. TCRdb reprocessed the multiplex PCR reads; each CDR3 protein has one entry and no DNA is given. The data include about 6,800 distinct CDR3 sequences; the top ten clones carry around 25%. In germline, CDR1 is MDHEN, CDR2 SYDVKM. CDR3 size: 13 residues. Each sample's input was about 250 ng genomic DNA, some 38,000 genome equivalents. The chain combines TRBV28 with TRBJ2-2; TCRdb indicates TRBD1, and absent DNA this call remains unverified. The sequenced material came from peripheral blood. The origin of this receptor is a human donor with an autoimmune cytopenia or autoimmune hepatitis (not recorded which). CDR3: CASSSRGTGELFF.